This TCR beta chain is drawn from a study of chemoradiotherapy in HPV16-positive cancers. Data came from immunoSEQ multiplex PCR; TCRdb stores just in-frame clones and leaves some out. The sample has about 7,400 clones; 70% to 80% are singletons. This material was acquired from a patient who underwent chemoradiotherapy. The TCR sequence derives from a human donor with HPV-associated anogenital cancer.

DNA for the CDR3: TGTGCCAGCAGCCCCGTTCCTCAGGGTACGCAGTATTTT. It translates to CASSPVPQGTQYF. This chain connects TRBV7-8 to TRBJ2-3; tentative D call: TRBD1 (5 bases). This CDR3 contains 13 residues. The V gene lost 5 bases and the J gene lost 8 bases, with 14 bases spanning the gap. Looked up from germline, CDR1 is SGHVS and CDR2 is FQNEAQ.